A single T cell receptor beta chain is shown here with its context. Assay used: immunoSEQ multiplex PCR; TCRdb lists only in-frame clones, some missing. The sample lists 65,000 to 90,000 clones; about 90% were seen once. These data are taken from a study of T cell changes during pregnancy in multiple sclerosis. The germline gives CDR1 MNHNS, CDR2 SASEGT. The CDR3 covers 14 residues. With V trimmed by 10 bases and J by 5 bases, 14 bases remained unmatched. The gene calls are TRBV6-1 and TRBJ2-7; TRBD1 aligns across 7 bases. Specimen: CD4+ T cells from peripheral blood mononuclear cells, collected after pregnancy. This sequence originates from a female donor with multiple sclerosis, enrolled in a pregnancy study. This chain's CDR3 is CATFSDRPPHEQYF. CDR3 coding DNA: TGTGCCACTTTTTCGGACAGGCCCCCCCACGAGCAGTACTTC.